The entry below describes one T cell receptor (beta chain). This sample stems from a study of shared clonotypes between healthy human individuals. Authors' analysis steps: Filtering differed, since immunoSEQ gave only junction sequences and no quality scores. Sequencing was performed with immunoSEQ multiplex PCR; in TCRdb, only in-frame clones are kept and a portion is missing. The DNA was the basis for D and trimming; V, J and clone size are from that table. The sample records more than 1,200,000 clones, 97% to 99% being singletons. The germline CDR1 and CDR2 sequences are KGHSH and LQKENI. The V and J ends lost 2 bases and 7 bases respectively, with 14 bases between them. The CDR3 runs to 15 residues.

J is TRBJ2-2 and V is TRBV18, with TRBD2 as a possible D gene (6 bases). Material: naive CD4+ T cells sorted from blood. Documented subset: CD45RA+ positively selected. The receptor was isolated from a man aged 25-45 years in good health. The CDR3 nucleotides are TGTGCCAGCTCACCATACCGGGAGTCAGTCGGGGAGCTGTTTTTT. Protein sequence: CASSPYRESVGELFF.